The subject of this entry is one TCR beta chain. Assignments of participants to cohorts depended upon their own reported clinical history. Per the original data handling: Reference gene primer amplification gave estimated nucleated cell counts. Assay: immunoSEQ multiplex PCR; the TCRdb copy retains only in-frame clones and omits some. The V and J calls and clone size were taken over from that table, and D and trimming were inferred from the DNA. The data contain tens of thousands of clones, about 89% of them singletons. These data belong to a study of blood T cell repertoires in COVID-19. The CDR3 extends over 16 amino acids. The V segment lost 0 bases and the J segment 0 bases; nucleotides outside the gene matches: 4. Germline V lookup: CDR1 KGHSH, CDR2 LQKENI.

This sequence joins TRBV18 and TRBJ1-1, with 7 bases fitting TRBD1. The source is a woman between 45 and 65 years old with acute COVID-19. Sequenced sample: PBMCs or T cells enriched from blood (not recorded which). CDR3 residues: CASSPPGRGMNTEAFF. CDR3 DNA sequence: TGTGCCAGCTCACCACCGGGCAGGGGGATGAACACTGAAGCTTTCTTT.